Listed here are 7 T cell receptor beta chains from one sample, sequenced in a study of T-cell memory formation after mild COVID-19. MiXCR, applied by TCRdb to the 5' RACE reads, yields one record per CDR3 protein. The sample lists 150,000 to 200,000 distinct CDR3 sequences; roughly 17% were seen once. Sequencing used PBMCs or a T cell subset sorted from them (not recorded which). These receptors were taken from an adult woman who had mild COVID-19 (a few samples of this study predate the infection). Cell type and time point are not known.

This clonotype has more than one count but fewer than ten. The V and J genes are TRBV30 and TRBJ2-3; possibly TRBD1 for D (6 bases). CDR1 is GTSNPN, CDR2 SVGIG, per germline (reference sequence). V lost 1 base and J lost 5, with 16 bases in between. This CDR3 spans 15 amino acids. The CDR3 protein is CAWSAQTGWGDTQYF. CDR3 nucleotides: TGTGCCTGGAGTGCACAGACAGGATGGGGAGATACGCAGTATTTT.

This clonotype has a handful of counts. The V and J genes are TRBV7-9 and TRBJ2-1, with 7 bases lining up with TRBD2. The CDR3 extends over 11 amino acids. Unmatched junction bases numbered 6, after V lost 6 bases and J lost 13 bases. The germline V gene encodes CDR1 SEHNR and CDR2 FQNEAQ (reference sequence). The CDR3 region is CASRKWEGQFF. The CDR3 region has the DNA TGTGCCAGCAGGAAGTGGGAGGGACAGTTCTTC.

This clonotype occurred a few times. The V gene is TRBV5-1, the J gene TRBJ1-6; 10 bases line up with TRBD1. Germline V CDR1 and CDR2: SGHRS, YFSETQ. Germline trimming cut 2 bases from V and 8 bases from J; bases unmatched to any gene: 4. The CDR3 is 15 amino acids. Here the CDR3 reads CASSFRTGGDSPLHF. CDR3 DNA: TGCGCCAGCAGCTTTCGGACAGGGGGGGATTCACCCCTCCACTTT.

This clonotype occurred a few times. The CDR3, as DNA: TGCAGCGTTGAAGATCGGGGACAGGGACCCACTGAAGCTTTCTTT. As protein: CSVEDRGQGPTEAFF. The chain carries TRBV29-1 and TRBJ1-1; 9 positions agree with TRBD1. This CDR3 has 15 amino acids. CDR1 is SQVTM, CDR2 ANQGSEA, per germline. Trimming took 0 bases from V and 4 from J; bases not matched to a gene: 6. The complete variable domain, with remaining parts taken from reference TRBV29-1 and TRBJ1-1, reads SAVISQKPSRDICQRGTSLTIQCQVDSQVTMMFWYRQQPGQSLTLIATANQGSEATYESGFVIDKFPISRPNLTFSTLTVSNMSPEDSSIYLCSVEDRGQGPTEAFFGQGTRLTVV.

The V and J genes are TRBV5-1 and TRBJ1-5; unclear D gene. Germline V gene lookup returns CDR1 SGHRS and CDR2 YFSETQ. V gave up 0 bases and J gave up 6 bases, with 10 bases separating them. The CDR3 spans 14 residues. The CDR3 here is CASSLVGEGQPQHF. The DNA of the CDR3 is TGCGCCAGCAGCTTGGTCGGGGAGGGTCAGCCCCAGCATTTT.

The V call is TRBV12-3 or TRBV12-4, the J call TRBJ2-3, with TRBD1 matching 7 bases. Trimming took 7 bases from V and 6 from J; bases not matched to a gene: 10. The CDR3 length is 14 residues. The CDR3 DNA is TGTGCCAGCACCCGGGACAGATTCTTGGATACGCAGTATTTT. Translation: CASTRDRFLDTQYF.

This clonotype appeared a few times. In DNA, the CDR3 is TGTGCCAGCTCACCCCGACCCGCAGCGAGCTCCTACAATGAGCAGTTCTTC. Translating it yields CASSPRPAASSYNEQFF. The chain is built from TRBV18 and TRBJ2-1; D uncertain. Looked up from germline, CDR1 is KGHSH and CDR2 is LQKENI. CDR3 length: 17 residues. V lost 3 bases, J lost 0 bases, and 15 bases lay in between. The full variable domain, in which reference TRBV18 and TRBJ2-1 provide the parts outside the CDR3, is NAGVMQNPRHLVRRRGQEARLRCSPMKGHSHVYWYRQLPEEGLKFMVYLQKENIIDESGMPKERFSAEFPKEGPSILRIQQVVRGDSAAYFCASSPRPAASSYNEQFFGPGTRLTVL.